This T cell receptor (beta chain) comes out of a study of cytomegalovirus exposure and HLA in healthy donors. The study, taken as a whole, reports: Most subjects had HLA-A and HLA-B alleles reportedly predicted accurately by TCR beta sequences. Several of the most significant clusters appeared linked to common viral pathogens, based on a later analysis. Earlier findings revealed that most TCR beta V segments proved productive either about 87% or about 30% of the time.

Donors had nominal health at sampling but likely had unrecorded immune exposures. This PCR relied on a set of 60 Vbeta primers and 13 Jbeta primers. Only in-frame clones appear in the TCRdb table, and some are missing; sequencing was by immunoSEQ multiplex PCR. The table has 90,000 to 110,000 clones, approximately 83% seen once. Regarding this clone: No antigen is known for it.

The CDR3 length is 15 residues. In germline, CDR1 is MNHEY, CDR2 SMNVEV (reference sequence). Trimming removed 5 bases at V and 0 bases at J, with 11 bases between. V gene TRBV27 combines with J gene TRBJ1-5, with D uncertain. Material: PBMCs. The TCR comes from a man aged 18 to 35 in good health and CMV-seronegative. CDR3 amino acids: CASSLREASNQPQHF. CDR3 in DNA: TGTGCCAGCAGTCTTAGGGAGGCTAGCAATCAGCCCCAGCATTTT.